This T cell receptor beta chain was observed in a study of cytomegalovirus exposure and HLA in healthy donors. Clones were read by immunoSEQ multiplex PCR, and TCRdb kept only the in-frame ones, dropping some. The table includes 350,000 or so clones, 80% to 90% detected once. The CDR3 sequence is 15 residues long. Per germline, CDR1 SGHVS and CDR2 FQNEAQ. V was cut by 2 bases and J by 0 bases, with 9 bases left in between. The rearrangement uses TRBV7-8 and TRBJ2-3; no definite D call. The sequence was collected from a woman aged 18-35 years in good health and CMV-seronegative. Sequenced sample: PBMCs. Here the CDR3 reads CASSLQAHSTDTQYF. For the CDR3, the DNA is TGTGCCAGCAGCTTACAGGCTCACAGCACAGATACGCAGTATTTT.